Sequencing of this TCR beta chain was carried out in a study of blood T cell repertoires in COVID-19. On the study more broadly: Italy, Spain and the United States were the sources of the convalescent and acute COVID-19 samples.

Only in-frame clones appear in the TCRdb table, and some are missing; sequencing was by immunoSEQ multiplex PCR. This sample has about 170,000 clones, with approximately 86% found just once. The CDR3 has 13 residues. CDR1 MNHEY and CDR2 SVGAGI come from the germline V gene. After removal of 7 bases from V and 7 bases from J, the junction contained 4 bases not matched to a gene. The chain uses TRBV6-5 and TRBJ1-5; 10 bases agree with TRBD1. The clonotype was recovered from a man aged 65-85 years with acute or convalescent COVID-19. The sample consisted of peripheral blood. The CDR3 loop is CASNGQGVQPQHF. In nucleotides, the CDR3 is TGTGCCAGCAACGGACAGGGGGTCCAGCCCCAGCATTTT.